The clone carrying this TCR beta chain was picked up one time. TCRdb keeps only in-frame clones here, not all; method: immunoSEQ multiplex PCR. The sample carries around 370,000 clones, over 70% recorded once. Germline V gives CDR1 MDHEN, CDR2 SYDVKM. V gave up 5 bases and J gave up 4 bases; unmatched junction bases: 15. This CDR3 comprises 18 residues. This sample is drawn from a study of blood T cell repertoires in COVID-19. The receptor was isolated from a woman aged 50 to 60 with COVID-19, enrolled during active disease. The chain employs TRBV28 and TRBJ2-3; 10 nucleotides agree with TRBD1. The sequencing sample was made of peripheral blood. CDR3 amino acids: CASSPIGRTGGWADTQYF. In DNA form, the CDR3 reads TGTGCCAGCAGTCCGATAGGCCGGACAGGGGGTTGGGCAGATACGCAGTATTTT.